These 14 T cell receptor beta chains came from one sample sequenced in a study of T cell repertoires in cytomegalovirus infection. TCRdb redid the calling of the reads with MiXCR, one entry per CDR3 protein. The sample lists about 310,000 distinct CDR3 sequences, roughly 25% occurring once. For these receptors, no antigen is known. The starting material was cultured PBMCs, obtained from culture after CMV antigen stimulation. The receptor set was obtained from a human donor in good health (CMV status not recorded). Some clones in this sample may be carry-over from other donors' samples.

This chain uses TRBV11-3 with TRBJ2-1; TRBD2 matches 8 bases. The V and J ends lost 0 bases and 7 bases, in that order; junction bases with no gene match: 8. The CDR3 has 16 residues. CDR1 and CDR2 from the germline V gene are SGHNT and YENEEA. This CDR3 reads CASSLEGLVPSNEQFF. The CDR3 region has the DNA TGTGCCAGCAGCTTAGAGGGACTAGTCCCTTCGAATGAGCAGTTCTTC.

The V call is TRBV12-3 or TRBV12-4, the J call TRBJ2-1; 10 bases align to TRBD1. Trimming took 6 bases from V and 3 from J; bases not matched to a gene: 8. CDR3 length: 16 residues. The CDR3 sequence: CASSPIGTGDYNEQFF. As DNA, the CDR3 is TGTGCCAGCAGCCCCATCGGGACAGGGGACTACAATGAGCAGTTCTTC.

The chain carries TRBV28 and TRBJ1-5; D might be TRBD1 (5 bases). The ends were cut back, 4 bases at V and 3 bases at J, with 10 bases in the middle. The germline gives CDR1 MDHEN, CDR2 SYDVKM. The CDR3 spans 14 residues. Here the CDR3 DNA reads TGTGCCAGCAGTTCGTTGGGGGACAATCAGCCCCAGCATTTT. As protein: CASSSLGDNQPQHF.

In its sample, this clonotype was seen a few times. The chain links TRBV11-3 to TRBJ1-3; TRBD1 matches at 9 bases. This CDR3 is 14 amino acids long. With V trimmed by 3 bases and J by 7 bases, 4 bases remained unmatched. From germline, CDR1 is SGHNT and CDR2 YENEEA. CDR3 in amino acids: CASSFGQGRNTIYF. CDR3 in DNA: TGTGCCAGCAGCTTCGGACAGGGGCGGAACACCATATATTTT. Together with reference TRBV11-3 and TRBJ1-3, the CDR3 gives the full variable domain: EAGVVQSPRYKIIEKKQPVAFWCNPISGHNTLYWYLQNLGQGPELLIRYENEEAVDDSQLPKDRFSAERLKGVDSTLKIQPAELGDSAVYLCASSFGQGRNTIYFGEGSWLTVV.

The chain links TRBV7-2 to TRBJ1-1; TRBD1 might be the D (6 bases). The CDR3 has 14 amino acids. CDR1 is SGHTA and CDR2 is FQGNSA in the germline V gene. Trimming took 5 bases from V and 7 from J, leaving 17 bases between them. CDR3 residues: CASSPRPRGNEAFF. The CDR3 DNA reads as TGTGCCAGCAGCCCCCGGCCCAGGGGAAATGAAGCTTTCTTT.

Many counts were recorded for this clonotype. The chain links TRBV6-1 to TRBJ1-2; TRBD1 aligns across 7 bases. The CDR3 totals 14 residues. Germline CDR1 is MNHNS and CDR2 is SASEGT. The V and J ends lost 5 bases and 3 bases, in that order; junction bases with no gene match: 6. The chain's CDR3 is CASSREGTDYGYTF. CDR3 nucleotide sequence: TGTGCCAGCAGTCGGGAGGGGACAGACTATGGCTACACCTTC.

The V and J genes are TRBV2 and TRBJ2-1; D unclear. Germline V gives CDR1 SNHLY, CDR2 FYNNEI. Trimming took 7 bases from V and 1 from J, leaving 11 bases between them. There are 14 residues in the CDR3. The CDR3 here is CASKEIRSYNEQFF. Here the CDR3 DNA reads TGTGCCAGCAAGGAGATTAGGTCCTACAATGAGCAGTTCTTC.

This clonotype was counted ten times or more. V gene TRBV7-8 combines with J gene TRBJ2-5; 9 bases map to TRBD2. Germline V CDR1 and CDR2: SGHVS, FQNEAQ. CDR3 length equals 15 residues. V was pared by 5 bases and J by 2 bases, with 6 bases of the junction left unmatched. The CDR3 loop reads CASSARGGAQETQYF. The CDR3 DNA follows: TGTGCCAGCAGCGCGCGCGGGGGGGCACAAGAGACCCAGTACTTC.

This clonotype occurred a few times. V usage is TRBV27 and J usage is TRBJ2-1; 8 nucleotides match TRBD2. The germline V gene encodes CDR1 MNHEY and CDR2 SMNVEV (reference sequence). The length of the CDR3 is 16 residues. The V gene end was trimmed by 5 bases and the J gene end by 4 bases; junction bases not matched to a gene: 10. The DNA of the CDR3 is TGTGCCAGCAGTGCCTTAGCGGGACCCAGATACAATGAGCAGTTCTTC. It encodes CASSALAGPRYNEQFF.

This clonotype was seen ten or more times. V usage is TRBV7-2 and J usage is TRBJ1-1, with D tentatively TRBD1 (5 bases). The CDR3 has 13 amino acids. The germline V gene has CDR1 SGHTA and CDR2 FQGNSA. Trimming took off 6 bases at V and 4 bases at J, with 12 bases between the two ends. The DNA of the CDR3 is TGTGCCAGCAGATTTATGGGGGGCACTGAAGCTTTCTTT. Residues: CASRFMGGTEAFF.

This clonotype appeared once. The chain links TRBV12-3 or TRBV12-4 to TRBJ2-1; 8 bases align to TRBD2. The CDR3 runs to 17 residues. J lost 6 bases, V lost 3 bases, and 13 bases had no gene match. The CDR3, as DNA: TGTGCCAGCAGTTTTAGGAGAAGCGGGAGTAGAGGCAATGAGCAGTTCTTC. This codes for CASSFRRSGSRGNEQFF.

A single count supports this clonotype. This rearrangement joins TRBV6-1 to TRBJ2-7; 7 bases are a match to TRBD2. The CDR3 covers 15 residues. The germline CDR1 and CDR2 sequences are MNHNS and SASEGT. The ends lost 4 bases at V and 2 bases at J; junction bases unmatched: 8. CDR3 bases: TGTGCCAGCAGTGGAGCGGGATCGGCAACCTACGAGCAGTACTTC. This codes for CASSGAGSATYEQYF.

The V gene is TRBV5-6, the J gene TRBJ2-1, with 12 bases lining up with TRBD2. The CDR3 has 19 amino acids. The V gene end was trimmed by 1 base and the J gene end by 0 bases; junction bases not matched to a gene: 8. In germline, CDR1 is SGHDT, CDR2 YYEEEE. This CDR3 is CASSLTSGRTTSSYNEQFF. Written as DNA, the CDR3 is TGTGCCAGCAGCTTGACTAGCGGGAGGACAACTAGCTCCTACAATGAGCAGTTCTTC.

In this sample, this clonotype turned up many times. The J gene is TRBJ2-1, the V gene TRBV7-2; 9 positions agree with TRBD2. From germline, CDR1 is SGHTA and CDR2 FQGNSA. Trimming took 1 base from V and 4 from J; bases not matched to a gene: 17. The CDR3 covers 20 residues. The CDR3: CASSLDSPLGAGGRYNEQFF. CDR3 coding DNA: TGTGCCAGCAGCTTAGATTCCCCACTAGGTGCGGGAGGGAGATACAATGAGCAGTTCTTC.